One sample yielded the 11 T cell receptor beta chains listed below, sequenced in a study of T cell repertoires in cytomegalovirus infection. TCRdb processed the reads anew with MiXCR; each CDR3 protein has one entry. Here the sample spans 200,000 to 300,000 distinct CDR3 sequences, roughly 13% being singletons. The sequencing input was PBMCs. These receptors were obtained from a human donor in good health (CMV status not recorded). Some clones in this sample may be carry-over from other donors' samples.

The table lists this clonotype with a few counts. The chain is built from TRBV5-4 and TRBJ2-2, with TRBD2 matching over 7 bases. This CDR3 is 15 amino acids long. V shed 0 bases, J shed 4 bases, and the junction held 3 bases outside the gene matches. CDR1 is SGHNT, CDR2 YYREEE, per germline (reference sequence). The CDR3 DNA reads TGTGCCAGCAGCTTGGTCCCTAGCGGCACCGGGGAGCTGTTTTTT. Translating gives CASSLVPSGTGELFF.

This clonotype was picked up many times. The chain recombines TRBV28 with TRBJ2-1; weak D call: TRBD2 (5 bases). The CDR3 runs 15 residues. V was trimmed by 0 bases and J by 9 bases, leaving 15 bases between them. Germline CDR1 is MDHEN and CDR2 is SYDVKM. In nucleotides, the CDR3 is TGTGCCAGCAGTTTATGGGGTACGGCCCGGGGTGAGCAGTTCTTC. It is translated as CASSLWGTARGEQFF.

This clonotype was recorded at least ten times. V gene TRBV12-3 or TRBV12-4 combines with J gene TRBJ1-1, with D perhaps matching TRBD1 (5 bases). The V gene lost 3 bases and the J gene lost 0 bases, with 11 bases spanning the gap. This CDR3 has 15 residues. This CDR3 reads CASSFRGTLNTEAFF. In nucleotides, the CDR3 is TGTGCCAGCAGTTTCCGGGGCACCTTGAACACTGAAGCTTTCTTT.

The rearrangement uses TRBV6-5 and TRBJ1-3; TRBD1 matches 10 bases. CDR1 and CDR2 from the germline V gene are MNHEY and SVGAGI. CDR3 length: 16 residues. Trimming cost V 1 base and J 4 bases; bases outside gene matches: 4. The CDR3 is CASSYFGTGAGNTIYF. CDR3 nucleotides: TGTGCCAGCAGTTACTTCGGGACAGGGGCAGGAAACACCATATATTTT.

This clonotype was seen at least ten times. V usage is TRBV7-3 and J usage is TRBJ2-1, with D hard to call. CDR3 length equals 14 residues. The V and J ends lost 2 bases and 8 bases respectively, with 13 bases between them. Germline V CDR1 and CDR2: SGHTA, FQGTGA. CDR3 coding DNA: TGTGCCAGCAGCTTATTGGCCCTCGGGTATGAGCAGTTCTTC. Protein product: CASSLLALGYEQFF.

This clonotype was observed once. J is TRBJ2-5 and V is TRBV11-2; D could derive from TRBD1 or TRBD2 (5 bases each). The CDR3 covers 14 residues. V lost 4 bases, J lost 3 bases, and 12 bases lay in between. Germline V gives CDR1 SGHAT, CDR2 FQNNGV. CDR3 in DNA: TGTGCCAGCAGCTCCTGGGACGTGAAAGAGACCCAGTACTTC. Residues: CASSSWDVKETQYF.

This chain links TRBV12-3 or TRBV12-4 with TRBJ2-3; 9 positions agree with TRBD1. This CDR3 comprises 14 residues. V lost 8 bases to trimming and J lost 5 bases; unmatched junction nucleotides: 8. The chain's CDR3 is CASLGQGGEDTQYF. DNA for the CDR3: TGTGCCAGCTTGGGACAGGGAGGTGAAGATACGCAGTATTTT.

This clonotype was detected many times. This chain connects TRBV7-2 to TRBJ2-2; no reliable D call. This CDR3 contains 12 residues. Germline V CDR1 and CDR2: SGHTA, FQGNSA. The V end was cut by 7 bases, the J end by 2 bases, with 5 bases between. CDR3 loop: CASNLNTGELFF. CDR3 DNA sequence: TGTGCCAGCAACCTAAACACCGGGGAGCTGTTTTTT.

Ten or more counts support this clonotype. The V call is TRBV7-6, the J call TRBJ1-1, with a weak D call TRBD1 (6 bases). This CDR3 comprises 16 residues. With 10 bases removed from V and 0 bases from J, the gap between germline ends came to 21 bases. CDR1 SGHVS and CDR2 FNYEAQ come from the germline V gene. This chain's CDR3 is CATTGGPGTMNTEAFF. The DNA of the CDR3 is TGTGCCACCACTGGGGGTCCCGGGACAATGAACACTGAAGCTTTCTTT.

In its sample, this clonotype was seen many times. This rearrangement joins TRBV6-1 to TRBJ2-7, with 9 bases that match TRBD2. V dropped 3 bases and J dropped 2; count of bases not matched to a gene: 5. CDR3 length equals 15 residues. The germline V gene encodes CDR1 MNHNS and CDR2 SASEGT. The CDR3 here is CASSEVAGAPYEQYF. CDR3 DNA sequence: TGTGCCAGCAGTGAGGTAGCGGGGGCCCCCTACGAGCAGTACTTC.

This clonotype was counted ten times or more. This rearrangement joins TRBV7-8 to TRBJ1-2; no clear D gene. CDR3 length: 14 amino acids. The V gene's germline CDR1 is SGHVS and CDR2 FQNEAQ. Trimming pared 8 bases from V and 3 bases from J, leaving 16 bases between. The CDR3 bases are TGTGCCAGCCGGTCCCACCCCCCGGACTATGGCTACACCTTC. Translating it yields CASRSHPPDYGYTF. Full variable domain (remainder filled in from reference TRBV7-8 and TRBJ1-2): GAGVSQSPRYKVAKRGQDVALRCDPISGHVSLFWYQQALGQGPEFLTYFQNEAQLDKSGLPSDRFFAERPEGSVSTLKIQRTQQEDSAVYLCASRSHPPDYGYTFGSGTRLTVV.